This TCR beta chain originates from a study of cytomegalovirus exposure and HLA in healthy donors. Vbeta (60) and Jbeta (13) primers were used in the PCR. The data were produced by immunoSEQ multiplex PCR, yet TCRdb's version contains in-frame clones alone and is incomplete. Of some 150,000 clones in the sample, over 60% were seen once. The CDR3 is 15 residues long. The V gene end was trimmed by 1 base and the J gene end by 4 bases; junction bases not matched to a gene: 3. Germline loops: CDR1 SGHTA, CDR2 FQGTGA. Study results and limitations: Reported results showed that the classifier diagnosed cytomegalovirus status with high specificity and sensitivity.

As regards this clone: Its antigen is not known.

Sequencing was done on a sample of PBMCs. This receptor was taken from a female donor in good health and CMV-seronegative. The V call is TRBV7-3, the J call TRBJ2-3, with 9 bases aligning to TRBD2. The CDR3 loop reads CASSLMRGGSDTQYF. CDR3 nucleotides: TGTGCCAGCAGCTTAATGCGGGGGGGATCAGATACGCAGTATTTT.